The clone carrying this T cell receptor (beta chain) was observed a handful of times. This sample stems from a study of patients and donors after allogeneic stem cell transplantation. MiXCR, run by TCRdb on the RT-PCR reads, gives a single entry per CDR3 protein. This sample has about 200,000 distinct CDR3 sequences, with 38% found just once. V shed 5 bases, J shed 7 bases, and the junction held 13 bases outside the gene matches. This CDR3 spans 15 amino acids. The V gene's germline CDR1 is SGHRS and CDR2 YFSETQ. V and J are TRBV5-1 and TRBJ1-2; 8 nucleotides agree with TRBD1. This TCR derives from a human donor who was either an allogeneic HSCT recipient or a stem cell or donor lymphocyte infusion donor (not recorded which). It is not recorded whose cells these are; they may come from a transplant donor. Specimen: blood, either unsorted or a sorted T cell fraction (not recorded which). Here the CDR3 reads CASRGYRGSIGGYTF. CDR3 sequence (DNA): TGCGCCAGCAGGGGATACAGGGGGAGCATCGGTGGCTACACCTTC.